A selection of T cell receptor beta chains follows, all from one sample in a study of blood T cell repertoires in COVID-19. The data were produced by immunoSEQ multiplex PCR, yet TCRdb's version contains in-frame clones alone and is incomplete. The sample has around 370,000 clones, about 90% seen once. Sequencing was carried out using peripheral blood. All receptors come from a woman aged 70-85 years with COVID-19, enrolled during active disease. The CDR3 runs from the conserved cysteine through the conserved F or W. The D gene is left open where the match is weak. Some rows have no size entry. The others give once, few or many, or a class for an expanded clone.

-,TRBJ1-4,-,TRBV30,CARSQGNEKLFF,TGTGCCAGATCACAGGGTAACGAAAAACTGTTTTTT
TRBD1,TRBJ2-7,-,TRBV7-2,CASRPAPGTGTYEQYF,TGTGCCAGCAGACCCGCCCCCGGGACAGGGACCTACGAGCAGTACTTC
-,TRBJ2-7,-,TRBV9,CASSTLTGSEKRNEQYF,TGTGCCAGCAGCACCCTGACAGGATCGGAGAAGAGGAACGAGCAGTACTTC
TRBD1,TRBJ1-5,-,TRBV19,CASSSDRGPQPQHF,TGTGCCAGTAGTTCTGACAGGGGGCCTCAGCCCCAGCATTTT
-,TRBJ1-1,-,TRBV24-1,CATSDGLGDTEAFF,TGTGCCACCAGTGACGGGCTGGGAGACACTGAAGCTTTCTTT
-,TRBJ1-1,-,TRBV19,CASSDRRTEAFF,TGTGCCAGTAGTGACAGGAGGACTGAAGCTTTCTTT
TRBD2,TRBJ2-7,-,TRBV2,CASSEALGLAGSEQYF,TGTGCCAGCAGTGAAGCGCTGGGACTAGCGGGGTCCGAGCAGTACTTC
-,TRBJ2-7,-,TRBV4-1,CASSQGDTLREQYF,TGCGCCAGCAGCCAAGGGGACACCCTTCGTGAGCAGTACTTC
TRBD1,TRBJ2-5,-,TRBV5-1,CASSVQGNSEETQYF,TGCGCCAGCAGCGTACAGGGGAATTCGGAAGAGACCCAGTACTTC
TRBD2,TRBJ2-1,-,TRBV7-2,CASSPRTSGGSYNEQFF,TGTGCCAGCAGCCCAAGGACTAGCGGGGGTTCCTACAATGAGCAGTTCTTC
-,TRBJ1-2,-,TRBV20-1,CSAAKRVGYTF,TGCAGTGCGGCCAAACGGGTCGGCTACACCTTC
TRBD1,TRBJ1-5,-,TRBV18,CASSQQGADQPQHF,TGTGCCAGCTCACAACAGGGGGCCGATCAGCCCCAGCATTTT
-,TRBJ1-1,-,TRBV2,CASSATPREAFF,TGTGCCAGCAGTGCGACACCTCGGGAAGCTTTCTTT
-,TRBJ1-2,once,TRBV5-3,CARSLAGVGYTF,TGTGCCAGAAGCTTGGCCGGGGTAGGCTACACCTTC
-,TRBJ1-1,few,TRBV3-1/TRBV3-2,CASSQGVRGLVRVAFF,TGTGCCAGCAGCCAAGGAGTGCGGGGGTTGGTTCGGGTAGCTTTCTTT
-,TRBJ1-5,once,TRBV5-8,CASSLGQTYNQPQHF,TGTGCCAGCAGCTTGGGACAGACCTACAATCAGCCCCAGCATTTT
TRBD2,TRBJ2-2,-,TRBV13,CASSLGAGLGAGELFF,TGTGCCAGCAGCTTAGGGGCCGGACTAGGGGCCGGGGAGCTGTTTTTT
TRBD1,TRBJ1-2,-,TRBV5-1,CASSAGQENYGYTF,TGCGCCAGCAGCGCAGGACAGGAGAACTATGGCTACACCTTC
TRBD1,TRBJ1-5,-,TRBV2,CASSYDRGNQPQHF,TGTGCCAGCAGTTATGACAGGGGCAATCAGCCCCAGCATTTT
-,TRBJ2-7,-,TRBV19,CASSQLGTRDEQYF,TGTGCCAGTAGCCAGCTCGGGACTCGGGACGAGCAGTACTTC
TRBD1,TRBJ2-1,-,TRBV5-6,CASSLAPGGADNEQFF,TGTGCCAGCAGCTTGGCTCCAGGGGGCGCGGACAATGAGCAGTTCTTC
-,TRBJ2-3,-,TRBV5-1,CASSPRQSDSDTQYF,TGCGCCAGCAGCCCCAGACAGAGCGATTCAGATACGCAGTATTTT
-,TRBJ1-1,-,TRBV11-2,CASSSLTSRGAFF,TGTGCCAGCAGCTCTCTAACTTCTAGGGGGGCTTTCTTT
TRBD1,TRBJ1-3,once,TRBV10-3,CAISGTGNGNTIYF,TGTGCCATCAGTGGGACAGGCAATGGAAACACCATATATTTT
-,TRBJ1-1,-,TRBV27,CASGVQGLGTEAFF,TGTGCCAGCGGGGTGCAGGGTTTGGGCACTGAAGCTTTCTTT
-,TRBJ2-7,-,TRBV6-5,CASSYSRGYEQYF,TGTGCCAGCAGTTACTCGCGGGGCTACGAGCAGTACTTC
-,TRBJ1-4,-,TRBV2,CASNREGGSNEKLFF,TGTGCCAGCAATCGGGAGGGGGGATCTAATGAAAAACTGTTTTTT
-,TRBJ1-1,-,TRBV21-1,CASSGQGRPRNTEAFF,TGTGCCAGCAGTGGACAGGGGCGACCCAGAAACACTGAAGCTTTCTTT
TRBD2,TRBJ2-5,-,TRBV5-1,CASSADRGEETQYF,TGCGCCAGCAGCGCGGACCGGGGGGAGGAGACCCAGTACTTC
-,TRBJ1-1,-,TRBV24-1,CATSGQANTEAFF,TGTGCCACCAGTGGGCAGGCGAACACTGAAGCTTTCTTT
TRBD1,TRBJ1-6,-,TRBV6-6,CASSTPGQGVGSPLHF,TGTGCCAGCAGCACCCCGGGACAGGGGGTAGGGTCACCCCTCCACTTT
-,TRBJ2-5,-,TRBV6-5,CASGGLETQYF,TGTGCCAGCGGGGGCTTAGAGACCCAGTACTTC
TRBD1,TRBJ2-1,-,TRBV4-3,CASSQTSDRVNEQFF,TGCGCCAGCAGCCAAACCTCGGACAGGGTAAATGAGCAGTTCTTC